Each of the 15 T cell receptor beta chains below was sequenced from the same sample in a study of cytomegalovirus exposure and HLA in healthy donors. The PCR had 60 Vbeta and 13 Jbeta primers. Sequencing used immunoSEQ multiplex PCR; TCRdb keeps in-frame clones, though not all of them. In the table there are 100,000 or so clones, less than 85% of which are singletons. The sequencing input was PBMCs. The receptors shown here come from a man aged 25-45 years in good health and CMV-seropositive.

This clone appeared a few times. This chain links TRBV13 with TRBJ2-7, with a weak D call TRBD1 (5 bases). CDR1 and CDR2 (germline): PRHDT, FYEKMQ (reference sequence). The germline V and J ends were trimmed by 2 bases and 4 bases, with 6 bases remaining between them. The CDR3 runs to 12 residues. The DNA for the CDR3 is TGTGCCAGCAGCTTAAGGGGTTACGAGCAGTACTTC. This sequence encodes CASSLRGYEQYF.

Concerning this clone itself: Germline and junction disagree at one end, which may indicate a read error. The J gene is TRBJ1-2, the V gene TRBV7-9; possible D gene TRBD1, 6 bases. CDR3 length: 16 residues. Germline assignment: CDR1 SEHNR and CDR2 FQNEAQ (reference sequence). CDR3 protein: CSSSSLVAQGAYGYTF. In DNA form, the CDR3 reads TGTTCCAGCAGCTCCCTGGTGGCACAGGGCGCTTATGGCTACACCTTC.

The V and J genes are TRBV7-8 and TRBJ2-7, with TRBD2 matching over 12 bases. Germline V gene lookup returns CDR1 SGHVS and CDR2 FQNEAQ. V trimming: 1 base; J trimming: 5 bases; junction bases outside the gene matches: 12. The CDR3 runs to 18 residues. The CDR3 loop reads CASSLVVVRTSGTHEQYF. In nucleotides, the CDR3 is TGTGCCAGCAGCTTAGTAGTCGTGAGGACTAGCGGGACCCACGAGCAGTACTTC. Variable domain in full (rest from reference TRBV7-8 and TRBJ2-7): GAGVSQSPRYKVAKRGQDVALRCDPISGHVSLFWYQQALGQGPEFLTYFQNEAQLDKSGLPSDRFFAERPEGSVSTLKIQRTQQEDSAVYLCASSLVVVRTSGTHEQYFGPGTRLTVT.

This clone has more than one count but fewer than ten. The chain has TRBV5-6 and TRBJ2-6; D not certain. The V and J ends lost 3 bases and 2 bases respectively, with 6 bases between them. CDR1 SGHDT and CDR2 YYEEEE come from the germline V gene. This CDR3 is 14 amino acids long. The CDR3: CASSSSAGANVLTF. In DNA form, the CDR3 reads TGTGCCAGCAGCTCTTCGGCTGGGGCCAACGTCCTGACTTTC.

The rearrangement links TRBV7-9 to TRBJ1-5; D gene unclear. Trimming removed 1 base at V and 7 bases at J, with 11 bases between. Germline assignment: CDR1 SEHNR and CDR2 FQNEAQ (reference sequence). The CDR3 totals 14 residues. The CDR3 loop is CASSLGGYGQPQHF. The CDR3 nucleotides read TGTGCCAGCAGCTTAGGAGGGTATGGCCAGCCCCAGCATTTT.

CDR3 coding DNA: TGTGCAAGTCGCACACGACAAGATAGCAATCAGCCCCAGCATTTT. Its protein is CASRTRQDSNQPQHF. V gene TRBV12-2 combines with J gene TRBJ1-5; TRBD1 is taken as the D call from the table, unchecked against the DNA. TRBV12-2 is an annotated pseudogene. The CDR3 extends over 15 amino acids.

The V call is TRBV25-1, the J call TRBJ2-2; D possibly corresponds to TRBD2 (5 bases). This CDR3 contains 17 residues. The V gene lost 3 bases and the J gene lost 6 bases, with 20 bases spanning the gap. From germline, CDR1 is MGHDK and CDR2 SYGVNS. Here the CDR3 DNA reads TGTGCCAGCAGTGATTCGGAGGTTTCGGGTTACGCCGGGGAGCTGTTTTTT. Its translation is CASSDSEVSGYAGELFF.

The CDR3 sequence: CASSQRREDYGYTF. CDR3 DNA sequence: TGCGCCAGCAGCCAACGGAGGGAAGACTATGGCTACACCTTC. The chain carries TRBV4-1 and TRBJ1-2; D unresolved. V was clipped by 2 bases and J by 3 bases, with 10 bases between them. The CDR3 loop spans 14 amino acids. The germline CDR1 and CDR2 sequences are MGHRA and YSYEKL.

This clone was observed a single time. V gene TRBV30 combines with J gene TRBJ2-5, with a weak D call TRBD2 (6 bases). Germline lookup yields CDR1 GTSNPN and CDR2 SVGIG (reference sequence). V was pared by 4 bases and J by 2 bases, with 14 bases between. The CDR3 contains 14 residues. DNA for the CDR3: TGTGCCTGGACCATTGGGGCGGGGCAAGAGACCCAGTACTTC. It yields the protein CAWTIGAGQETQYF.

This clone came up a few times. The V and J genes are TRBV11-2 and TRBJ1-2, with D possibly matching TRBD1 (5 bases). Germline-derived CDR1 and CDR2 are SGHAT and FQNNGV. The V and J ends lost 6 bases and 4 bases respectively, with 18 bases between them. The CDR3 length is 15 residues. CDR3 bases: TGTGCCAGCAGTCTCCTGAGTCCGCAGGGCTATGGCTACACCTTC. Its translation is CASSLLSPQGYGYTF.

This clone occurred a few times. The rearrangement joins TRBV18 to TRBJ2-2; 10 bases agree with TRBD1. Germline V CDR1 and CDR2: KGHSH, LQKENI. The CDR3 has 19 residues. V gave up 6 bases and J gave up 5 bases; unmatched junction bases: 18. This CDR3 reads CASSLQAAAGTGETGELFF. In DNA form, the CDR3 reads TGTGCCAGCTCTCTGCAGGCGGCTGCCGGGACAGGGGAGACCGGGGAGCTGTTTTTT.

This chain joins TRBV4-1 and TRBJ1-5; D gene unclear. V was shortened by 0 bases and J by 2 bases, with 5 bases between the two germline ends. The CDR3 consists of 14 residues. CDR1 is MGHRA, CDR2 YSYEKL, per germline. DNA of the CDR3: TGCGCCAGCAGCCAAGAGTCCGGCAATCAGCCCCAGCATTTT. Translation gives CASSQESGNQPQHF.

The chain carries TRBV30 and TRBJ2-7; D unclear. This CDR3 comprises 13 residues. In germline, CDR1 is GTSNPN, CDR2 SVGIG (reference sequence). V was pared by 3 bases and J by 3 bases, with 12 bases between. The DNA for the CDR3 is TGTGCCTGGAGCCGAGACACCGACTACGAGCAGTACTTC. Translated: CAWSRDTDYEQYF.

This rearrangement joins TRBV6-1 to TRBJ2-1; weak D call: TRBD2 (7 bases). CDR3 length: 14 residues. Germline V gene sequence: CDR1 MNHNS, CDR2 SASEGT. V was clipped by 6 bases and J by 8 bases, with 17 bases between them. The CDR3 DNA sequence: TGTGCCAGCAGCCACGGGGGGCTAGCATATGAGCAGTTCTTC. Translating it yields CASSHGGLAYEQFF.

The genes are TRBV6-6 and TRBJ1-5, with D hard to call. Germline-derived CDR1 and CDR2 are MNHNY and SVGAGI (reference sequence). The CDR3 is made up of 15 amino acids. Trimming took off 4 bases at V and 2 bases at J, with 12 bases between the two ends. CDR3 sequence: CASSFISSGNQPQHF. The CDR3 nucleotides are TGTGCCAGCAGTTTTATATCGTCCGGCAATCAGCCCCAGCATTTT.